The T cell receptor (beta chain) under discussion was sequenced for a study of blood T cell repertoires in COVID-19. Study at large: The samples span acute and convalescent COVID-19 from the United States, Italy and Spain.

Per the study methods: Estimates of nucleated cell counts were drawn from the amplification of reference gene primers. Some clones are missing from TCRdb's copy, which holds only in-frame ones; the method was immunoSEQ multiplex PCR. The V and J calls and clone size were taken over from that table, and D and trimming were inferred from the DNA. Of about 300,000 clones in the sample, about 90% are singletons; the top ten hold about 4.5%. Adults between roughly 18 and 89 years of age took part from more than 20 US areas. This clone was detected once. The CDR3 loop spans 13 amino acids. V dropped 4 bases and J dropped 3 bases, with 10 bases sitting between them. Germline loops: CDR1 SGHNT, CDR2 YYREEE (reference sequence).

The material sequenced was PBMCs or T cells enriched from blood (not recorded which). The rearrangement links TRBV5-4 to TRBJ1-2, with D possibly being TRBD1 (5 bases). The receptor was isolated from a woman younger than 30 with acute COVID-19. CDR3 sequence reads: CASSPEGDYGYTF. CDR3 in DNA: TGTGCCAGCAGCCCGGAAGGGGACTATGGCTACACCTTC. The variable domain in full, completed from reference TRBV5-4 and TRBJ1-2, reads ETGVTQSPTHLIKTRGQQVTLRCSSQSGHNTVSWYQQALGQGPQFIFQYYREEENGRGNFPPRFSGLQFPNYSSELNVNALELDDSALYLCASSPEGDYGYTFGSGTRLTVV.